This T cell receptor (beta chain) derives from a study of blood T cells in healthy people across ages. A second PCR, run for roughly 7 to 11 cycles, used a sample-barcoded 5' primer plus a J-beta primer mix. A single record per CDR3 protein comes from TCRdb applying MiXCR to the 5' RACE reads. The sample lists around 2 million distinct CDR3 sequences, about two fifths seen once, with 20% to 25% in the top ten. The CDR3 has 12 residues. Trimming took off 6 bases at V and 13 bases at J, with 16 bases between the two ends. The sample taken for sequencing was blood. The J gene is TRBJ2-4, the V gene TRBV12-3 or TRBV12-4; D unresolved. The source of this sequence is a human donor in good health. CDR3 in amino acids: CASSRTVGEQYF. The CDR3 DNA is TGTGCCAGCAGCAGGACGGTGGGTGAGCAGTACTTC.